These 22 T cell receptor beta chains came from one sample sequenced in a study of identifying expanded T cells in peripheral blood. TCRdb keeps only in-frame clones here, not all; method: immunoSEQ multiplex PCR. The sample carries some 76,000 clones, approximately 87% recorded once. What was sequenced was blood. The source of these receptors is a person aged 18 to 69 in good health.

V gene TRBV21-1 combines with J gene TRBJ2-7; the tabulated D call, TRBD1, remains unverified against the DNA. TRBV21-1 constitutes a pseudogene. CDR3 length: 16 amino acids. CDR3 nucleotide sequence: TGTGCCAGCAGCAAAGTCCGGACAGGGGGCGCCTACGAGCAGTACTTC. This sequence encodes CASSKVRTGGAYEQYF.

The CDR3: CASSLTSSGLSGANVLTF. CDR3 sequence (DNA): TGTGCCAGCAGCTTAACGTCAAGCGGCCTCTCTGGGGCCAACGTCCTGACTTTC. This rearrangement joins TRBV7-3 to TRBJ2-6; TRBD2 is a possible D gene (5 bases). V was clipped by 0 bases and J by 0 bases, with 12 bases between them. CDR1 and CDR2 (germline): SGHTA, FQGTGA. The CDR3 covers 18 residues.

This clone was recorded a few times. The genes are TRBV7-7 and TRBJ2-7; 7 bases agree with TRBD1. Losses at the gene ends were 5 bases for V and 3 bases for J; bases not matched to a gene: 4. From germline, CDR1 is SSHAT and CDR2 FNYEAQ (reference sequence). The CDR3 has 13 amino acids. The CDR3 sequence: CASSQNRGYEQYF. The DNA for the CDR3 is TGTGCCAGCAGCCAAAACAGGGGCTACGAGCAGTACTTC.

This clone is medium-sized in the sample. The chain employs TRBV18 and TRBJ1-1; D is uncertain. The CDR3 extends over 12 amino acids. Germline lookup yields CDR1 KGHSH and CDR2 LQKENI. With 4 bases removed from V and 2 bases from J, the gap between germline ends came to 5 bases. CDR3 bases: TGTGCCAGCTCACTCGATAACACTGAAGCTTTCTTT. It specifies CASSLDNTEAFF.

The chain employs TRBV14 and TRBJ1-6, with D perhaps TRBD1 (5 bases). This CDR3 comprises 17 residues. Trimming took 0 bases from V and 5 from J, leaving 14 bases between them. CDR1 is SGHDN and CDR2 is FVKESK in the germline V gene. In DNA, the CDR3 is TGTGCCAGCAGCCAAGATGGTTTCAGGGCCAATAATTCACCCCTCCACTTT. It is translated as CASSQDGFRANNSPLHF. The whole variable domain, filled in from reference TRBV14 and TRBJ1-6, reads EAGVTQFPSHSVIEKGQTVTLRCDPISGHDNLYWYRRVMGKEIKFLLHFVKESKQDESGMPNNRFLAERTGGTYSTLKVQPAELEDSGVYFCASSQDGFRANNSPLHFGNGTRLTVT.

The rearrangement links TRBV5-1 to TRBJ2-3; 11 bases map to TRBD2. CDR3 length equals 14 residues. Germline-derived CDR1 and CDR2 are SGHRS and YFSETQ. J was trimmed by 4 bases and V by 4 bases; bases with no gene match: 2. The CDR3 DNA follows: TGCGCCAGCAGCCCGGGACTAGCGGCAGATACGCAGTATTTT. The encoded protein is CASSPGLAADTQYF.

This chain uses TRBV19 with TRBJ1-1, with 9 bases that match TRBD1. There are 14 residues in the CDR3. Germline CDR1 and CDR2: LNHDA and SQIVND (reference sequence). The trim removed 6 bases at V and 4 bases at J, leaving 6 bases unmatched. CDR3 region: CASRLDRGGTEAFF. CDR3 in DNA: TGTGCCAGTAGACTAGACAGGGGGGGCACTGAAGCTTTCTTT.

The chain is built from TRBV11-3 and TRBJ2-7, with a tentative D call TRBD2 (5 bases). Germline-derived CDR1 and CDR2 are SGHNT and YENEEA. V was cut by 1 base and J by 5 bases, with 12 bases left in between. This CDR3 contains 14 residues. Here the CDR3 DNA reads TGTGCCAGCAGCTTAGGCCCGGGATCTCACGAGCAGTACTTC. The encoded protein is CASSLGPGSHEQYF.

The J gene is TRBJ2-3, the V gene TRBV9; D is ambiguous. Trimming stripped 3 bases from V and 3 bases from J, with 11 bases between. This CDR3 comprises 14 residues. In germline, CDR1 is SGDLS, CDR2 YYNGEE. CDR3 sequence reads: CASSAETSTDTQYF. CDR3 sequence (DNA): TGTGCCAGCAGCGCCGAAACGTCGACAGATACGCAGTATTTT.

This chain uses TRBV6-1 with TRBJ1-3; the match to TRBD1 covers 8 bases. From germline, CDR1 is MNHNS and CDR2 SASEGT. CDR3 length: 15 amino acids. J lost 8 bases, V lost 1 base, and 7 bases had no gene match. The CDR3 sequence is CASSEEVDRADTIYF. CDR3 DNA: TGTGCCAGCAGTGAAGAGGTGGACAGGGCTGACACCATATATTTT.

This clone was seen more than once but under ten times. The V call is TRBV10-3, the J call TRBJ1-2; perhaps TRBD1 as D (5 bases). The V end lost 3 bases, the J end lost 4 bases, and 18 bases lay between the germline ends. The CDR3 length is 16 residues. Germline values: CDR1 ENHRY, CDR2 SYGVKD. CDR3 amino acids: CAISDRGGAASYGYTF. CDR3 nucleotides: TGTGCCATCAGTGACCGCGGTGGGGCCGCAAGCTATGGCTACACCTTC.

The genes are TRBV7-2 and TRBJ2-3; no clear D. The CDR3 loop spans 15 amino acids. Germline V lookup: CDR1 SGHTA, CDR2 FQGNSA. V lost 3 bases and J 0 bases, leaving 10 bases between the germline ends. The CDR3 bases are TGTGCCAGCAGCTTGCAAGCTGATAGCACAGATACGCAGTATTTT. Translating gives CASSLQADSTDTQYF. Using reference TRBV7-2 and TRBJ2-3 for the parts outside the CDR3, the full variable domain is GAGVSQSPSNKVTEKGKDVELRCDPISGHTALYWYRQSLGQGLEFLIYFQGNSAPDKSGLPSDRFSAERTGGSVSTLTIQRTQQEDSAVYLCASSLQADSTDTQYFGPGTRLTVL.

The V and J genes are TRBV4-2 and TRBJ2-7; 8 bases are shared with TRBD2. This CDR3 comprises 15 residues. Germline lookup yields CDR1 LGHNA and CDR2 YNFKEQ. J lost 3 bases, V lost 3 bases, and 7 bases had no gene match. The chain's CDR3 is CASSQSTSVDYEQYF. The CDR3 DNA is TGTGCCAGCAGCCAGTCGACTAGCGTCGACTACGAGCAGTACTTC.

The V call is TRBV14, the J call TRBJ2-7, with 7 bases fitting TRBD1. The germline gives CDR1 SGHDN, CDR2 FVKESK. The CDR3 is made up of 14 amino acids. The V segment lost 5 bases and the J segment 3 bases; nucleotides outside the gene matches: 7. The CDR3 DNA sequence: TGTGCCAGCAGCTTCGACAGGGCATACTACGAGCAGTACTTC. As protein: CASSFDRAYYEQYF.

This chain connects TRBV9 to TRBJ2-1; 8 nucleotides agree with TRBD2. Germline V gene data show CDR1 as SGDLS and CDR2 as YYNGEE. Trimming removed 0 bases from V and 13 bases from J; junction bases left unmatched: 6. The CDR3 sequence is 13 residues long. The DNA of the CDR3 is TGTGCCAGCAGCGTAGGGGGTAGCGGGGAACAGTTCTTC. Encoded protein: CASSVGGSGEQFF.

V and J are TRBV13 and TRBJ2-5; tentative D call: TRBD1 (6 bases). The CDR3 spans 16 residues. Germline V gene lookup returns CDR1 PRHDT and CDR2 FYEKMQ (reference sequence). Trimming cost V 4 bases and J 7 bases, with 22 bases left between them. CDR3 amino acids: CASSSSDTGIRATQYF. In DNA, the CDR3 is TGTGCCAGCAGCTCTTCCGATACAGGGATAAGGGCGACCCAGTACTTC.

The chain couples TRBV6-1 to TRBJ1-1; 9 bases fit TRBD1. With V trimmed by 9 bases and J by 8 bases, 13 bases remained unmatched. This CDR3 is 14 amino acids long. Looked up from germline, CDR1 is MNHNS and CDR2 is SASEGT. In DNA form, the CDR3 reads TGTGCCAGTACGACTAACAGGGGGCTAGGGGAAGCTTTCTTT. It yields the protein CASTTNRGLGEAFF.

This clone has just a few counts. The chain is built from TRBV4-1 and TRBJ1-6; D is unclear. Between the trimmed V and J ends, which lost 1 base and 8 bases, there was a span of 12 bases. The CDR3 spans 15 residues. Germline CDR1 and CDR2: MGHRA and YSYEKL. CDR3 DNA: TGCGCCAGCAGCCAAGTTCCAAGGGTCGATTCACCCCTCCACTTT. As protein: CASSQVPRVDSPLHF.

The CDR3 protein is CASSAKGGPTDTQYF. The CDR3 DNA follows: TGTGCCAGCAGCGCCAAGGGAGGGCCAACAGATACGCAGTATTTT. This chain uses TRBV9 with TRBJ2-3; 7 bases align to TRBD2. Germline assignment: CDR1 SGDLS and CDR2 YYNGEE. J gave up 3 bases and V 3 bases, and 7 bases lay outside the gene matches. This CDR3 region has 15 residues.

V and J are TRBV4-2 and TRBJ1-6, with a possible D match to TRBD1 (6 bases). This CDR3 has 17 amino acids. Germline lookup yields CDR1 LGHNA and CDR2 YNFKEQ. V was pared by 0 bases and J by 0 bases, with 9 bases between. Here the CDR3 reads CASSQDTGSSYNSPLHF. The CDR3, as DNA: TGTGCCAGCAGCCAAGATACAGGGAGCTCCTATAATTCACCCCTCCACTTT.

This chain connects TRBV19 to TRBJ1-2, with 9 positions matching TRBD1. Germline V lookup: CDR1 LNHDA, CDR2 SQIVND (reference sequence). The CDR3 is 17 residues long. The junction had 17 bases not matched to a gene; V was cut back by 6 bases and J by 6 bases. This CDR3 reads CASSLVLSLWDRDGYTF. CDR3 bases: TGTGCCAGTAGCCTTGTGTTGTCATTATGGGACAGGGATGGCTACACCTTC.

J is TRBJ1-2 and V is TRBV7-2; D is undetermined. Germline V gene sequence: CDR1 SGHTA, CDR2 FQGNSA. This CDR3 spans 14 amino acids. Deletions cut 1 base from V and 4 bases from J, with 10 bases between. The CDR3 sequence: CASSLDGLGYGYTF. The CDR3 region has the DNA TGTGCCAGCAGCTTAGATGGGCTGGGCTATGGCTACACCTTC. Together with reference TRBV7-2 and TRBJ1-2, the CDR3 gives the full variable domain: GAGVSQSPSNKVTEKGKDVELRCDPISGHTALYWYRQSLGQGLEFLIYFQGNSAPDKSGLPSDRFSAERTGGSVSTLTIQRTQQEDSAVYLCASSLDGLGYGYTFGSGTRLTVV.